Following are 15 T cell receptor beta chains from one sample sequenced in a study of T cells in Graves' hyperthyroidism and ophthalmopathy. Amplification of TCR beta CDR3 regions used RNA as the template. TCR CDR3 regions were first amplified by RT-PCR with HTBI primers. TCRdb used MiXCR to reprocess the multiplex PCR reads, holding one entry per CDR3 protein. The data hold about 660,000 distinct CDR3 sequences, with about 45% observed a single time. The sample was peripheral blood or thyroid tissue (not recorded which). The receptor source for this set is an adult man with Graves' disease, either hyperthyroidism or ophthalmopathy (not recorded which).

The rearrangement uses TRBV6-5 and TRBJ2-7, with 8 bases matching TRBD1. The V gene end was trimmed by 6 bases and the J gene end by 6 bases; junction bases not matched to a gene: 10. The germline V gene has CDR1 MNHEY and CDR2 SVGAGI. The CDR3 extends over 14 amino acids. CDR3 sequence reads: CASSLTRQGSEQYF. CDR3 nucleotides: TGTGCCAGCAGCCTAACGAGACAGGGGAGCGAGCAGTACTTC.

The V call is TRBV6-1, the J call TRBJ1-5, with D unclear. Trimming removed 7 bases from V and 4 bases from J, with 14 bases in between. Germline V gene data show CDR1 as MNHNS and CDR2 as SASEGT. The CDR3 has 14 amino acids. The CDR3 DNA reads as TGTGCCAGCAAGGATCCAGGAACAAATCAGCCCCAGCATTTT. Encoded protein: CASKDPGTNQPQHF.

V and J are TRBV20-1 and TRBJ1-1; a possible D gene is TRBD1 (5 bases). The germline gives CDR1 DFQATT, CDR2 SNEGSKA (reference sequence). The V end lost 7 bases, the J end lost 0 bases, and 12 bases lay between the germline ends. The CDR3 has 13 residues. CDR3 region: CSGTGTVNTEAFF. CDR3 DNA sequence: TGCAGTGGAACCGGGACGGTGAACACTGAAGCTTTCTTT.

The V and J genes are TRBV2 and TRBJ2-7, with TRBD1 matching 8 bases. V trimming: 7 bases; J trimming: 3 bases; junction bases outside the gene matches: 5. CDR1 SNHLY and CDR2 FYNNEI come from the germline V gene. The CDR3 extends over 13 amino acids. CDR3 sequence reads: CASNGQGVYEQYF. The CDR3, as DNA: TGTGCCAGCAACGGACAGGGAGTCTACGAGCAGTACTTC.

The chain couples TRBV2 to TRBJ1-2; D might be TRBD1 (6 bases). Trimming took 11 bases from V and 11 from J, leaving 21 bases between them. Germline V gene sequence: CDR1 SNHLY, CDR2 FYNNEI. The CDR3 loop spans 12 amino acids. Here the CDR3 reads CACRTGAIGYTF. The CDR3 DNA reads as TGTGCCTGTCGGACGGGGGCAATAGGATACACCTTC.

The chain couples TRBV29-1 to TRBJ2-7; 12 positions agree with TRBD1. Germline V gives CDR1 SQVTM, CDR2 ANQGSEA. After removal of 0 bases from V and 5 bases from J, the junction contained 8 bases not matched to a gene. This CDR3 region has 16 residues. The CDR3 DNA is TGCAGCGTTGAAGATCGGGACAGGGGGCGTGTAAACGAGCAGTACTTC. As protein: CSVEDRDRGRVNEQYF.

This clonotype appeared a few times. This chain links TRBV7-8 with TRBJ2-5; TRBD2 agrees at 14 bases. In germline, CDR1 is SGHVS, CDR2 FQNEAQ. This CDR3 contains 16 residues. V lost 5 bases to trimming and J lost 3 bases; unmatched junction nucleotides: 5. The DNA for the CDR3 is TGTGCCAGCAGCCGAGGACTAGCGGGAGGAGAAGAGACCCAGTACTTC. Amino acid sequence: CASSRGLAGGEETQYF.

This clonotype was observed many times. The chain joins TRBV29-1 to TRBJ2-7, with D possibly TRBD2 on 5 matching bases. The CDR3 is 13 amino acids. The germline CDR1 and CDR2 sequences are SQVTM and ANQGSEA. V gave up 7 bases and J gave up 7 bases, with 20 bases separating them. The CDR3 nucleotides are TGCAGCGCTTCCGGGCTGGGTTGGGAGGAGCAGTACTTC. This gives the protein CSASGLGWEEQYF.

This chain joins TRBV5-1 and TRBJ2-2, with 15 positions matching TRBD2. Germline CDR1 reads SGHRS; CDR2 reads YFSETQ. The CDR3 loop spans 17 amino acids. V was clipped by 3 bases and J by 5 bases; unmatched bases: 5. CDR3 sequence (DNA): TGCGCCAGCAGCTCGGGACTAGCGGGAGGATCTACCGGGGAGCTGTTTTTT. It is translated as CASSSGLAGGSTGELFF.

The gene calls are TRBV12-3 or TRBV12-4 and TRBJ1-5; 12 bases match TRBD1. The J segment lost 6 bases and the V segment lost 6 bases, leaving 12 bases of the junction unmatched. The CDR3 is 17 residues long. The DNA for the CDR3 is TGTGCCAGCAGCCGGTCTGGGGACAGGGGGCGCAGTCAGCCCCAGCATTTT. This translates into CASSRSGDRGRSQPQHF.

The table lists this clonotype with a few counts. V usage is TRBV7-9 and J usage is TRBJ1-1; no reliable D call. The germline V and J ends were trimmed by 5 bases and 4 bases, with 14 bases remaining between them. The CDR3 extends over 14 amino acids. Germline assignment: CDR1 SEHNR and CDR2 FQNEAQ (reference sequence). The CDR3 loop is CASSPPARPTEAFF. The CDR3 nucleotides read TGTGCCAGCAGCCCCCCGGCCCGGCCCACTGAAGCTTTCTTT.

This clonotype was picked up one time. This rearrangement joins TRBV29-1 to TRBJ1-1; maybe TRBD1 (6 bases). The CDR3 spans 11 residues. Looked up from germline, CDR1 is SQVTM and CDR2 is ANQGSEA. V shed 5 bases and J shed 4 bases, with 8 bases lying between them. CDR3 sequence reads: CSVNRATEAFF. The CDR3 DNA reads TGCAGCGTTAACAGGGCCACTGAAGCTTTCTTT. The full variable domain, with the rest looked up from reference TRBV29-1 and TRBJ1-1, is SAVISQKPSRDICQRGTSLTIQCQVDSQVTMMFWYRQQPGQSLTLIATANQGSEATYESGFVIDKFPISRPNLTFSTLTVSNMSPEDSSIYLCSVNRATEAFFGQGTRLTVV.

The table lists this clonotype with many counts. The V and J genes are TRBV7-9 and TRBJ1-5; 8 bases are a match to TRBD1. Looked up from germline, CDR1 is SEHNR and CDR2 is FQNEAQ (reference sequence). Trimming at V came to 3 bases and at J to 1 base, leaving 8 bases not matched to a gene. CDR3 length: 17 residues. The CDR3 nucleotides read TGTGCCAGCAGCTTGGCCAGGGGGCGAGTAAGCAATCAGCCCCAGCATTTT. Translation gives CASSLARGRVSNQPQHF.

The chain employs TRBV2 and TRBJ1-2; D gene uncertain. The CDR3 length is 13 residues. Trimming removed 9 bases from V and 4 bases from J, with 15 bases in between. CDR1 is SNHLY, CDR2 FYNNEI, per germline. The DNA for the CDR3 is TGTGCCAGTCGGACGGACTATCTCTATGGCTACACCTTC. Its protein is CASRTDYLYGYTF.

This clonotype has more than one count but fewer than ten. This chain uses TRBV9 with TRBJ1-4; a weak D match, TRBD1 (6 bases). CDR1 is SGDLS, CDR2 YYNGEE, per germline. Trimming pared 0 bases from V and 7 bases from J, leaving 10 bases between. The CDR3 runs 14 residues. CDR3 loop: CASSVAGGSEKLFF. The CDR3 coding sequence is TGTGCCAGCAGCGTAGCCGGGGGCAGTGAAAAACTGTTTTTT. Variable domain in full (rest from reference TRBV9 and TRBJ1-4): DSGVTQTPKHLITATGQRVTLRCSPRSGDLSVYWYQQSLDQGLQFLIQYYNGEERAKGNILERFSAQQFPDLHSELNLSSLELGDSALYFCASSVAGGSEKLFFGSGTQLSVL.